Many counts were recorded for the clone carrying this TCR beta chain. Its antigen remains unknown. The data derive from a study of T cell repertoires in cytomegalovirus infection. The overall study: Both a matching HLA type and CMV infection were indicated by public TCR beta signatures.

TCRdb recomputed calls from the reads with MiXCR, one row per CDR3 protein. The table records around 100,000 distinct CDR3 sequences, 9.5% to 13% of them present only once. General study results and limits: The response measured ex vivo was dominated by TCR beta clonotypes (HLA-C-restricted and CMV-specific). Of the TCR beta families, the public ones yielded a cumulative frequency that identified carriers of CMV plus the relevant HLA.

Sequencing input: PBMCs, sequenced either directly or after in vitro stimulation (not recorded which). The source is a human donor in good health (CMV status not recorded). Some clones in this sample may be carry-over from other donors' samples.

The CDR3 bases are TGTGCCAGCAGCCCCCGGGGGACAGGGCGATCTGGAAACACCATATATTTT. This sequence encodes CASSPRGTGRSGNTIYF. This rearrangement joins TRBV9 to TRBJ1-3; 9 nucleotides line up with TRBD1. The CDR3 contains 17 residues. The V gene's germline CDR1 is SGDLS and CDR2 YYNGEE. J lost 1 base, V lost 4 bases, and 9 bases had no gene match.